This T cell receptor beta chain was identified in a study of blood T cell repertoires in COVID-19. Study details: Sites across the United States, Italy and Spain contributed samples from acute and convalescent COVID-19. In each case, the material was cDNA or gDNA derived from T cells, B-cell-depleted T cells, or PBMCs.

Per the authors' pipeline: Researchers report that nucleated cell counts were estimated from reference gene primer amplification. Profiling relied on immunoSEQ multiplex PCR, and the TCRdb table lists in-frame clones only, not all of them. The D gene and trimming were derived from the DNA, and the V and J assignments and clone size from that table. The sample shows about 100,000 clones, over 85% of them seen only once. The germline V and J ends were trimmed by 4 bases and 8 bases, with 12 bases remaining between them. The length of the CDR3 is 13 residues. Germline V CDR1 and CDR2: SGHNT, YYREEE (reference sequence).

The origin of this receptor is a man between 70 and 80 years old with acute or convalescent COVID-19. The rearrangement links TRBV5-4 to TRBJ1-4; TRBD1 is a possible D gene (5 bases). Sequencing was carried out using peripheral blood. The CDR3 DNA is TGTGCCAGCAGCCGCGGGGCGGAGGAAAAACTGTTTTTT. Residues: CASSRGAEEKLFF.